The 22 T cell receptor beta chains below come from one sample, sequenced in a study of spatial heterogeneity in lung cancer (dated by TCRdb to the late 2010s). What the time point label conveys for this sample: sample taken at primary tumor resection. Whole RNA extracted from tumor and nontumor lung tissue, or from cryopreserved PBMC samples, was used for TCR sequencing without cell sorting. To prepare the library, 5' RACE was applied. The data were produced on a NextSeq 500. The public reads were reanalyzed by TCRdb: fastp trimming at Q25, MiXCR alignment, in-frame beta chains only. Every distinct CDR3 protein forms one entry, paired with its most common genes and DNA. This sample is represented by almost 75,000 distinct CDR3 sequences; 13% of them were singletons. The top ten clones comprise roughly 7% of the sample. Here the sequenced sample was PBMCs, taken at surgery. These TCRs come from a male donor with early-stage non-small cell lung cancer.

The CDR3 loop is CASSLVGGQRDTQYF. CDR3 nucleotides: TGTGCCAGCAGCTTAGTTGGGGGCCAAAGAGATACGCAGTATTTT. This chain connects TRBV11-2 to TRBJ2-3; TRBD1 might be the D (6 bases). The CDR3 loop spans 15 amino acids. Deletions cut 1 base from V and 5 bases from J, with 13 bases between. The germline V gene encodes CDR1 SGHAT and CDR2 FQNNGV.

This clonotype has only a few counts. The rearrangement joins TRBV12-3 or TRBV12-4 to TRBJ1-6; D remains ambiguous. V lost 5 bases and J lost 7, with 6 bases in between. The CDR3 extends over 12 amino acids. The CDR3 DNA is TGTGCCAGCAGTCACCCAAATTCACCCCTCCACTTT. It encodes CASSHPNSPLHF.

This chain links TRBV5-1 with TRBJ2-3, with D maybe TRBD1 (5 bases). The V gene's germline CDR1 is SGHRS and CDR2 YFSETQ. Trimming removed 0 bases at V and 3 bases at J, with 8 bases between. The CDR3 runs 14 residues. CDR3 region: CASSLDRPTDTQYF. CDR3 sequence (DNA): TGCGCCAGCAGCTTGGACAGGCCTACAGATACGCAGTATTTT.

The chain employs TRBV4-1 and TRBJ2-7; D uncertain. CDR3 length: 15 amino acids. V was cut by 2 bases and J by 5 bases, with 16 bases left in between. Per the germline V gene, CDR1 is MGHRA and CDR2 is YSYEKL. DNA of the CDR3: TGCGCCAGCAGCCAATCATGGATCAGGCCCCACGAGCAGTACTTC. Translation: CASSQSWIRPHEQYF.

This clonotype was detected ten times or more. The chain's CDR3 is CASSLPAGESTEAFF. The DNA for the CDR3 is TGTGCCAGCAGCTTACCGGCGGGGGAGAGCACTGAAGCTTTCTTT. The J gene is TRBJ1-1, the V gene TRBV7-9, with D tentatively TRBD1 (5 bases). The V end lost 2 bases, the J end lost 4 bases, and 14 bases lay between the germline ends. CDR3 length: 15 residues. Germline V gives CDR1 SEHNR, CDR2 FQNEAQ (reference sequence).

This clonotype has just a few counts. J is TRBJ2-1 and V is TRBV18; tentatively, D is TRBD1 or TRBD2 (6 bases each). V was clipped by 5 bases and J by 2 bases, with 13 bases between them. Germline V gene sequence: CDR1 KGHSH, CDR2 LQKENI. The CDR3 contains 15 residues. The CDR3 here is CASSSQGTAYNEQFF. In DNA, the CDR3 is TGTGCCAGCTCAAGCCAGGGGACTGCCTACAATGAGCAGTTCTTC.

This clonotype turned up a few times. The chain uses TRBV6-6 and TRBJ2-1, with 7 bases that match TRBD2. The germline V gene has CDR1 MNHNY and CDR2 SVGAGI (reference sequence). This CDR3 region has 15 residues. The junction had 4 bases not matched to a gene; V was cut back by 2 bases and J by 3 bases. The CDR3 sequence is CASSYGGDFYNEQFF. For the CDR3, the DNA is TGTGCCAGCAGTTACGGGGGGGACTTCTACAATGAGCAGTTCTTC.

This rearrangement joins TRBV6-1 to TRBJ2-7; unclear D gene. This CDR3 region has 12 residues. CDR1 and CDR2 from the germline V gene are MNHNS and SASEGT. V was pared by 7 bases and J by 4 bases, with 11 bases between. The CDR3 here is CASTIQQYEQYF. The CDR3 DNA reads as TGTGCCAGCACTATTCAGCAGTACGAGCAGTACTTC.

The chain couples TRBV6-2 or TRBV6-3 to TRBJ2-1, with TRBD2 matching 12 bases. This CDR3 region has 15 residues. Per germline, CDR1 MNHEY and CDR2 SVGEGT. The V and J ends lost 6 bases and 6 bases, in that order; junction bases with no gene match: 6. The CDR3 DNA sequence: TGTGCCAGCAGCCCGACTAGCGGGAGTGGCAATGAGCAGTTCTTC. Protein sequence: CASSPTSGSGNEQFF.

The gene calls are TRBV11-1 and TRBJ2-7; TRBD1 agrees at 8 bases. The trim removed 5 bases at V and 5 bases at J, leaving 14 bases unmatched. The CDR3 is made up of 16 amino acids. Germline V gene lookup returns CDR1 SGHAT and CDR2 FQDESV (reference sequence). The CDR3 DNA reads TGTGCCAGCAGCCCCGGTTTGGGCAGGGGGCACGACGAGCAGTACTTC. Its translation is CASSPGLGRGHDEQYF.

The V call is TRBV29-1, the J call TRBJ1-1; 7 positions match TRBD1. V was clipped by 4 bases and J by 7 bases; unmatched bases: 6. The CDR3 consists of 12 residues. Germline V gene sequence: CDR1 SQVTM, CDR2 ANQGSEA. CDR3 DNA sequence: TGCAGCGTTGGAAGGGACAGCTTTGAAGCTTTCTTT. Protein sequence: CSVGRDSFEAFF.

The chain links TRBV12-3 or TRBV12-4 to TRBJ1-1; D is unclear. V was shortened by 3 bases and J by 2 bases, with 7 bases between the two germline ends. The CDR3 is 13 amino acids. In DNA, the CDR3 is TGTGCCAGCAGTTTGACCCTCAACACTGAAGCTTTCTTT. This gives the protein CASSLTLNTEAFF.

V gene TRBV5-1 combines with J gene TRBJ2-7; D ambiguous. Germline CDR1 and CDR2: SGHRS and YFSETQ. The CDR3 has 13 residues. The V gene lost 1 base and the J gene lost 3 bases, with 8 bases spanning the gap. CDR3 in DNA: TGCGCCAGCAGCTTGTATTCCAACTACGAGCAGTACTTC. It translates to CASSLYSNYEQYF.

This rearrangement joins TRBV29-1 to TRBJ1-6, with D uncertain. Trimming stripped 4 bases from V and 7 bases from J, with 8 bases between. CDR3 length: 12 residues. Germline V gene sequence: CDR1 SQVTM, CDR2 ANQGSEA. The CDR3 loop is CSVGDLNSPLHF. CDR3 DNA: TGCAGCGTTGGTGACTTGAATTCACCCCTCCACTTT.

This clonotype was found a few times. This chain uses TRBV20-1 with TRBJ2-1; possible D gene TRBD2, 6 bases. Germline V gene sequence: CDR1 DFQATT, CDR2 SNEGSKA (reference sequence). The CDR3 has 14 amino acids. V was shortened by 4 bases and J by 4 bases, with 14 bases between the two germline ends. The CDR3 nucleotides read TGCAGTGCTAAAGTCTCCGGGGGATACAATGAGCAGTTCTTC. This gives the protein CSAKVSGGYNEQFF.

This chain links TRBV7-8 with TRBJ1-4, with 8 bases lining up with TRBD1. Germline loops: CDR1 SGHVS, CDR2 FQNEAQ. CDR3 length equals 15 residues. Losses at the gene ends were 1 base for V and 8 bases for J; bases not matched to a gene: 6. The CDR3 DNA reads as TGTGCCAGCAGCTTAGTCCGGGACAGGAGGGAAAAACTGTTTTTT. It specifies CASSLVRDRREKLFF. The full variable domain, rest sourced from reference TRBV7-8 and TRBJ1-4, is GAGVSQSPRYKVAKRGQDVALRCDPISGHVSLFWYQQALGQGPEFLTYFQNEAQLDKSGLPSDRFFAERPEGSVSTLKIQRTQQEDSAVYLCASSLVRDRREKLFFGSGTQLSVL.

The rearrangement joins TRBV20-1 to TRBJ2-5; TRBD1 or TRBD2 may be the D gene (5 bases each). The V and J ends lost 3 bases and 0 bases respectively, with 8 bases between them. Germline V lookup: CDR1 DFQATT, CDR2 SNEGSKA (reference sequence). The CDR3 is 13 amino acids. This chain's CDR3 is CSASEGYQETQYF. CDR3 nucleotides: TGCAGTGCTAGCGAGGGGTACCAAGAGACCCAGTACTTC.

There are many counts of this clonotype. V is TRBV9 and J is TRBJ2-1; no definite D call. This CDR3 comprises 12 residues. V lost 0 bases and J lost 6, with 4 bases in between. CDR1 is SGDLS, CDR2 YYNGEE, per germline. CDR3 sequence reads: CASSVGINEQFF. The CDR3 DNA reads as TGTGCCAGCAGCGTAGGAATCAATGAGCAGTTCTTC.

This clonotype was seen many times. CDR3 sequence reads: CASSQRHLNTEAFF. The CDR3 coding sequence is TGTGCCAGCAGCCAAAGGCACTTGAACACTGAAGCTTTCTTT. V usage is TRBV3-1 and J usage is TRBJ1-1, with D unclear. The CDR3 has 14 residues. Germline CDR1 and CDR2: LGHDT and YNNKEL (reference sequence). V dropped 2 bases and J dropped 0 bases, with 7 bases sitting between them.

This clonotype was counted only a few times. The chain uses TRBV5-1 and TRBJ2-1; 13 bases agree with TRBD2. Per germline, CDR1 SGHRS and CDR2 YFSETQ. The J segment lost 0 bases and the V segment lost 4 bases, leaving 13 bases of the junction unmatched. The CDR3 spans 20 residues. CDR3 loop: CASSLPSGLAGPGSYNEQFF. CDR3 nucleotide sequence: TGCGCCAGCAGCCTCCCGTCGGGACTAGCGGGGCCAGGCTCCTACAATGAGCAGTTCTTC.

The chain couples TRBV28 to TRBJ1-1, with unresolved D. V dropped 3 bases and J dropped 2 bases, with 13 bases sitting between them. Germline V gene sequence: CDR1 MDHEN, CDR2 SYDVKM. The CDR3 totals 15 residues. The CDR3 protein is CASSFFKGINTEAFF. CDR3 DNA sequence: TGTGCCAGCAGTTTTTTTAAGGGAATTAACACTGAAGCTTTCTTT.

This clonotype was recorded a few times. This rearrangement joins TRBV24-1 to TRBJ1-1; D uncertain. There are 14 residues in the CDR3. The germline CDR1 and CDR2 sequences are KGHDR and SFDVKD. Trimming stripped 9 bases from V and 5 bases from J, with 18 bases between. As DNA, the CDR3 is TGTGCCACCCGAAGAGAGGCAAGGGTGACTGAAGCTTTCTTT. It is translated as CATRREARVTEAFF.